This TCR beta chain was documented in a study of glioma-infiltrating T cells. A few counts support this clonotype. The target antigen is unknown. Using RNA template, CDR3s of TCR alpha and beta were amplified with iRepertoire arm-PCR. For one-step reverse transcription and amplification, about 85-400 ng of tissue mRNA or PBMC total RNA was used. TCRdb reanalysed the multiplex PCR reads using MiXCR and keeps one entry per CDR3 protein. The sample lists roughly 20,000 distinct CDR3 sequences; approximately 25% were seen once. General study findings and limits: Tissue and blood shared very few CDR3 sequences. Gliomas, especially low-grade, showed above-expected tissue-blood divergence; non-neoplastic patients showed below.

This CDR3 contains 15 residues. Germline values: CDR1 SGHNT, CDR2 YYREEE (reference sequence). With V trimmed by 4 bases and J by 8 bases, 11 bases remained unmatched. This receptor was identified in a human donor with low-grade glioma or glioblastoma, undergoing nonglioma brain surgery, or in good health (not recorded which). The specimen sequenced was glioma tissue, nonneoplastic brain tissue, or PBMCs (not recorded which). This chain links TRBV5-4 with TRBJ1-1; 10 bases match TRBD1. This CDR3 reads CASSARQGARGEAFF. Here the CDR3 DNA reads TGTGCCAGCAGCGCGAGACAGGGGGCGAGGGGAGAAGCTTTCTTT.